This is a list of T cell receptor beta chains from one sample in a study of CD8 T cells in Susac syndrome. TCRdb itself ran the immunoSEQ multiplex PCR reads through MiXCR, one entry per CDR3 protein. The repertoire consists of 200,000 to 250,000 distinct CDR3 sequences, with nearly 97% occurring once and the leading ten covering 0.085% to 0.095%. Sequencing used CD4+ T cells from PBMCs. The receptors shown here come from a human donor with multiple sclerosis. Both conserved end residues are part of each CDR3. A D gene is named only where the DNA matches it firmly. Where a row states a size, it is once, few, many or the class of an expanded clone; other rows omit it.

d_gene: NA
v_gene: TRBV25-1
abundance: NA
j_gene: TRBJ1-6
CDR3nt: TGTGCCAGCAGTGATAGCTCCTATAATTCACCCCTCCACTTT
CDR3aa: CASSDSSYNSPLHF

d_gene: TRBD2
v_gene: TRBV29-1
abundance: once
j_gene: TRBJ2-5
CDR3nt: TGCAGCGCCGGGACTAGCGGGAGGGAGACCCAGTACTTC
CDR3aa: CSAGTSGRETQYF

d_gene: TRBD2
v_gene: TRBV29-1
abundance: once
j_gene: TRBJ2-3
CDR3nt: TGCAGCACCCAGCGGCTAGCGGACAGCACAGATACGCAGTATTTT
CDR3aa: CSTQRLADSTDTQYF

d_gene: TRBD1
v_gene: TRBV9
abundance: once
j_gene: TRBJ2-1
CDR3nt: TGTGCCAGCAGAGAAGGACCGGGACAGGGTGACAATGAGCAGTTCTTC
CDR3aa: CASREGPGQGDNEQFF

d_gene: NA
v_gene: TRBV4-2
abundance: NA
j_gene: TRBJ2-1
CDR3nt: TGTGCCAGCAGCCAAGAGACCTACAATGAGCAGTTCTTC
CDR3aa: CASSQETYNEQFF

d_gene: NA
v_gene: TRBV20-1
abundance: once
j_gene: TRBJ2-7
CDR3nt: TGCAGTGCTAGAGATCAGAGGGCCACCAACTTCTACGAGCAGTACTTC
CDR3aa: CSARDQRATNFYEQYF

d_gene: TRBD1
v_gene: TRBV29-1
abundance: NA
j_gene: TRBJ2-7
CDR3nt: TGCAGCGTCCGGACAGGCGCATCCTACGAGCAGTACTTC
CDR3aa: CSVRTGASYEQYF

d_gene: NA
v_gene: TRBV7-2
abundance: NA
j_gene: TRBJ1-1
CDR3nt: TGTGCCAGCAGCCGGGCGGGGGAGGCCATGAACACTGAAGCTTTCTTT
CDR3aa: CASSRAGEAMNTEAFF

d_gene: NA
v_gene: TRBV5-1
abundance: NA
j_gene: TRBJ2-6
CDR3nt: TGCGCCAGCACCGGGGGATCTTCTGGGGCCAACGTCCTGACTTTC
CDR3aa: CASTGGSSGANVLTF

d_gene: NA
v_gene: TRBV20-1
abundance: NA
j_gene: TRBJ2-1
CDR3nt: TGCAGTGCGCAGGGAACGGGAGCACACAATGAGCAGTTCTTC
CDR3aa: CSAQGTGAHNEQFF

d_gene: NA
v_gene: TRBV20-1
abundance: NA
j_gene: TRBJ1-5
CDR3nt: TGCAGTGCTTCGGAGAGCAATCAGCCCCAGCATTTT
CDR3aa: CSASESNQPQHF

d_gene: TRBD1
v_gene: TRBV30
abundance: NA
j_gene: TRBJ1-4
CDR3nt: TGTGCCTGGAGTCCGTGGACAGGCGGCGAAAAACTGTTTTTT
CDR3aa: CAWSPWTGGEKLFF

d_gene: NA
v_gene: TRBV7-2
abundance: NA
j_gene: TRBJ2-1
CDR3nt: TGTGCCAGCACCCCCAGGCTGGCGATGGGAGAGCAGTTCTTC
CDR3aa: CASTPRLAMGEQFF

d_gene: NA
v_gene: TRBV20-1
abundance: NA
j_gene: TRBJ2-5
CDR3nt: TGCAGTGCTAACCTCGTACAAGAGACCCAGTACTTC
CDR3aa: CSANLVQETQYF

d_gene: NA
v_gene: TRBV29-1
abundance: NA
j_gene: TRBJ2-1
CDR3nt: TGCAGCGTTGAAAGGGGTCAGCACAATGAGCAGTTCTTC
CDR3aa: CSVERGQHNEQFF

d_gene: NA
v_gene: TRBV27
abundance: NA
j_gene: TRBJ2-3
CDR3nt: TGTGCCAGCAGTTTGACGCGGGGCACAGATACGCAGTATTTT
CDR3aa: CASSLTRGTDTQYF

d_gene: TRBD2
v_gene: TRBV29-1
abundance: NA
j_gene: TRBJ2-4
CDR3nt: TGCAGCGTTGAAGATGGGGGGGTGAACGCCAAAAACATTCAGTACTTC
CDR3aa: CSVEDGGVNAKNIQYF